This T cell receptor beta chain is from a study of T cell responses to AZD1222 COVID-19 vaccine. The study's findings and limits: Compared with day 0, the breadth and depth of the Spike-specific TCR repertoire rose significantly after two doses of AZD1222.

The assay was immunoSEQ multiplex PCR, and TCRdb's table has in-frame clones only and misses some. The data show 83,000 or so clones, 88% seen once. Per the germline V gene, CDR1 is SGHTA and CDR2 is FQGNSA. V lost 5 bases, J lost 6 bases, and 8 bases lay in between. This CDR3 spans 12 amino acids. The sample holds one count of this clone. Its antigen is still unknown. Specimen: peripheral blood, collected on day 0 of MenACWY control vaccination. The V gene is TRBV7-2, the J gene TRBJ2-1; D possibly corresponds to TRBD2 (6 bases). This sequence was found in an adult in good health. CDR3 coding DNA: TGTGCCAGCAGCCCGGGAGTCAATGAGCAGTTCTTC. Translating it yields CASSPGVNEQFF.